Listed here are 20 T cell receptor beta chains from one sample, sequenced in a study of T cell responses to AZD1222 COVID-19 vaccine. Libraries were prepared by immunoSEQ multiplex PCR; TCRdb keeps only in-frame clonotypes and omits some of them. The table shows about 120,000 clones, with about 82% occurring only once. The sample here was peripheral blood, taken 28 days after the second AZD1222 dose. These receptors were collected from an adult who received the AZD1222 COVID-19 vaccine.

The chain joins TRBV5-1 to TRBJ2-7, with D possibly being TRBD1 or TRBD2 (7 bases each). The CDR3 is made up of 15 amino acids. V was trimmed by 4 bases and J by 2 bases, leaving 16 bases between them. Germline V CDR1 and CDR2: SGHRS, YFSETQ. CDR3 in DNA: TGCGCCAGCAGCCTCGGGGGAGGGACAGCCTACGAGCAGTACTTC. Translating it yields CASSLGGGTAYEQYF. Full variable domain (remainder filled in from reference TRBV5-1 and TRBJ2-7): KAGVTQTPRYLIKTRGQQVTLSCSPISGHRSVSWYQQTPGQGLQFLFEYFSETQRNKGNFPGRFSGRQFSNSRSEMNVSTLELGDSALYLCASSLGGGTAYEQYFGPGTRLTVT.

This chain connects TRBV9 to TRBJ1-3; D is unclear. CDR3 length equals 14 residues. Germline V gives CDR1 SGDLS, CDR2 YYNGEE. Trimming took off 0 bases at V and 2 bases at J, with 6 bases between the two ends. CDR3 region: CASSVDRPGNTIYF. Here the CDR3 DNA reads TGTGCCAGCAGCGTAGACCGGCCTGGAAACACCATATATTTT.

This rearrangement joins TRBV4-1 to TRBJ1-5; D remains ambiguous. V dropped 4 bases and J dropped 6 bases, with 19 bases sitting between them. The CDR3 contains 16 residues. The germline V gene has CDR1 MGHRA and CDR2 YSYEKL. The CDR3 reads CASSRTPSRGPQPQHF. CDR3 nucleotides: TGCGCCAGCAGCCGTACACCCTCGCGCGGTCCTCAGCCCCAGCATTTT.

This clone was recorded a few times. The V and J genes are TRBV4-2 and TRBJ2-7, with 9 bases aligning to TRBD2. Trimming cost V 0 bases and J 7 bases; bases outside gene matches: 13. The germline gives CDR1 LGHNA, CDR2 YNFKEQ. The CDR3 runs 17 residues. The CDR3 spells CASSQDPLGGRAGEQYF. The CDR3 DNA reads as TGTGCCAGCAGCCAAGATCCCCTCGGCGGGAGGGCCGGGGAGCAGTACTTC.

The rearrangement joins TRBV7-2 to TRBJ2-7, with D perhaps matching TRBD1 or TRBD2 (5 bases each). CDR1 and CDR2 from the germline V gene are SGHTA and FQGNSA. The CDR3 extends over 18 amino acids. Deletions cut 3 bases from V and 3 bases from J, with 24 bases between. CDR3: CASSFTSYSSGRSYEQYF. CDR3 sequence (DNA): TGTGCCAGCAGCTTTACCTCCTACAGCTCGGGACGGAGCTACGAGCAGTACTTC.

The J gene is TRBJ1-2, the V gene TRBV25-1, with 10 bases identical to TRBD1. Per germline, CDR1 MGHDK and CDR2 SYGVNS. The CDR3 is 12 amino acids. The V segment lost 3 bases and the J segment 12 bases; nucleotides outside the gene matches: 4. DNA of the CDR3: TGTGCCAGCAGTGAGCCGGGACAGGGGAACACCTTC. It yields the protein CASSEPGQGNTF.

This clone has more than one count but fewer than ten. V usage is TRBV24-1 and J usage is TRBJ1-6, with 8 bases identical to TRBD1. The CDR3 sequence is 13 residues long. The V and J ends lost 9 bases and 6 bases, in that order; junction bases with no gene match: 3. Germline assignment: CDR1 KGHDR and CDR2 SFDVKD. The CDR3 sequence is CATSGGINSPLHF. The CDR3 bases are TGTGCCACCTCAGGGGGCATTAATTCACCCCTCCACTTT.

This clone turned up a few times. The chain couples TRBV28 to TRBJ2-1; D possibly matches TRBD1 or TRBD2 (5 bases each). The CDR3 runs to 18 residues. CDR1 and CDR2 (germline): MDHEN, SYDVKM. Trimming cost V 0 bases and J 1 base, with 16 bases left between them. The CDR3 is CASSLWNPRGTSYNEQFF. The CDR3, as DNA: TGTGCCAGCAGTTTATGGAACCCGAGGGGTACTTCCTACAATGAGCAGTTCTTC. The full variable domain, its missing parts supplied by reference TRBV28 and TRBJ2-1, is DVKVTQSSRYLVKRTGEKVFLECVQDMDHENMFWYRQDPGLGLRLIYFSYDVKMKEKGDIPEGYSVSREKKERFSLILESASTNQTSMYLCASSLWNPRGTSYNEQFFGPGTRLTVL.

This chain joins TRBV15 and TRBJ1-6; the D is unclear. Germline loops: CDR1 LNHNV, CDR2 YYDKDF (reference sequence). The germline V and J ends were trimmed by 1 base and 14 bases, with 6 bases remaining between them. The CDR3 runs to 11 residues. The CDR3 loop is CATSRVPTLHF. The CDR3 DNA reads TGTGCCACCAGCAGAGTTCCAACCCTCCACTTT.

The chain has TRBV5-1 and TRBJ1-3; D perhaps matches TRBD1 (5 bases). This CDR3 contains 13 residues. V lost 0 bases and J 8 bases, leaving 9 bases between the germline ends. The germline V gene encodes CDR1 SGHRS and CDR2 YFSETQ. The CDR3 coding sequence is TGCGCCAGCAGCTTGGTAGTGGGGGACACCATATATTTT. It codes for CASSLVVGDTIYF.

The chain combines TRBV2 with TRBJ2-5, with unresolved D. Germline lookup yields CDR1 SNHLY and CDR2 FYNNEI. The CDR3 has 15 amino acids. V was clipped by 1 base and J by 7 bases, with 16 bases between them. The CDR3 region is CASSEGWLVKGTQYF. CDR3 in DNA: TGTGCCAGCAGTGAAGGTTGGCTAGTTAAGGGGACCCAGTACTTC. Combining the CDR3 with reference TRBV2 and TRBJ2-5 gives the whole variable domain EPEVTQTPSHQVTQMGQEVILRCVPISNHLYFYWYRQILGQKVEFLVSFYNNEISEKSEIFDDQFSVERPDGSNFTLKIRSTKLEDSAMYFCASSEGWLVKGTQYFGPGTRLLVL.

The rearrangement links TRBV9 to TRBJ1-1; 7 nucleotides agree with TRBD1. V trimming: 4 bases; J trimming: 5 bases; junction bases outside the gene matches: 8. Germline V gene lookup returns CDR1 SGDLS and CDR2 YYNGEE. The CDR3 has 14 residues. The CDR3 bases are TGTGCCAGCAGCATCCTCACAGGGGAAACTGAAGCTTTCTTT. Its translation is CASSILTGETEAFF. Full variable domain (remainder filled in from reference TRBV9 and TRBJ1-1): DSGVTQTPKHLITATGQRVTLRCSPRSGDLSVYWYQQSLDQGLQFLIQYYNGEERAKGNILERFSAQQFPDLHSELNLSSLELGDSALYFCASSILTGETEAFFGQGTRLTVV.

This chain connects TRBV4-1 to TRBJ2-2; D is undetermined. Germline CDR1 MGHRA, CDR2 YSYEKL. The CDR3 contains 15 residues. V shed 1 base and J shed 4 bases, with 10 bases lying between them. In DNA, the CDR3 is TGCGCCAGCAGCCAAGTTGAGGAATCCACCGGGGAGCTGTTTTTT. Protein sequence: CASSQVEESTGELFF.

This clone was counted once. This rearrangement joins TRBV5-1 to TRBJ1-2; D gene ambiguous. The CDR3 has 13 residues. In germline, CDR1 is SGHRS, CDR2 YFSETQ. V gave up 0 bases and J gave up 7 bases, with 10 bases separating them. The CDR3 sequence: CASSLEADLGYTF. The CDR3 region has the DNA TGCGCCAGCAGCTTGGAGGCGGATCTTGGCTACACCTTC.

The sample holds a few counts of this clone. V gene TRBV6-1 combines with J gene TRBJ2-5; 8 nucleotides match TRBD2. CDR1 is MNHNS, CDR2 SASEGT, per germline. The CDR3 extends over 15 amino acids. Germline trimming cut 2 bases from V and 5 bases from J; bases unmatched to any gene: 7. As DNA, the CDR3 is TGTGCCAGCAGTGAAAACCGGGAGGGAGGGGAGACCCAGTACTTC. Residues: CASSENREGGETQYF.

In the case of this clone: This could be a read error, since a much larger clone is one nucleotide away. CDR3: CASSASTYNEQFF. In DNA, the CDR3 is TGTGCCAGCAGTGCTAGCACCTACAATGAGCAGTTCTTC. The chain has TRBV25-1 and TRBJ2-1, with D perhaps TRBD2 (5 bases). Trimming removed 4 bases from V and 2 bases from J, with 6 bases in between. Per germline, CDR1 MGHDK and CDR2 SYGVNS. This CDR3 has 13 amino acids.

The genes are TRBV19 and TRBJ1-5; D possibly corresponds to TRBD1 (5 bases). The CDR3 covers 14 residues. Germline CDR1 and CDR2: LNHDA and SQIVND (reference sequence). V gave up 5 bases and J gave up 7 bases, with 15 bases separating them. The DNA for the CDR3 is TGTGCCAGTAGTCCAGGACAAATCGGCCAGCCCCAGCATTTT. Protein: CASSPGQIGQPQHF.

This chain joins TRBV7-8 and TRBJ1-2; a possible D gene is TRBD1 (5 bases). Trimming removed 0 bases from V and 1 base from J, with 9 bases in between. Germline lookup yields CDR1 SGHVS and CDR2 FQNEAQ. The CDR3 length is 15 residues. The CDR3 is CASSLASDSNYGYTF. In DNA form, the CDR3 reads TGTGCCAGCAGCTTAGCCTCCGACAGTAACTATGGCTACACCTTC.

V and J are TRBV11-2 and TRBJ2-1, with 12 bases aligning to TRBD2. Germline V gene lookup returns CDR1 SGHAT and CDR2 FQNNGV. The CDR3 has 19 residues. V shed 5 bases and J 4 bases; nucleotides not matched to a gene: 15. The DNA for the CDR3 is TGTGCCAGCAGCCCCTGGACTAGCGGGAAGGGACCGGGATACAATGAGCAGTTCTTC. It codes for CASSPWTSGKGPGYNEQFF.

The chain is built from TRBV5-4 and TRBJ2-3; D possibly uses TRBD1 or TRBD2 (5 bases each). The CDR3 is 14 amino acids. Germline CDR1 is SGHNT and CDR2 is YYREEE (reference sequence). Trimming took 4 bases from V and 5 from J, leaving 14 bases between them. The CDR3 loop reads CASSGGVTKDTQYF. Here the CDR3 DNA reads TGTGCCAGCAGCGGGGGAGTTACTAAAGATACGCAGTATTTT.